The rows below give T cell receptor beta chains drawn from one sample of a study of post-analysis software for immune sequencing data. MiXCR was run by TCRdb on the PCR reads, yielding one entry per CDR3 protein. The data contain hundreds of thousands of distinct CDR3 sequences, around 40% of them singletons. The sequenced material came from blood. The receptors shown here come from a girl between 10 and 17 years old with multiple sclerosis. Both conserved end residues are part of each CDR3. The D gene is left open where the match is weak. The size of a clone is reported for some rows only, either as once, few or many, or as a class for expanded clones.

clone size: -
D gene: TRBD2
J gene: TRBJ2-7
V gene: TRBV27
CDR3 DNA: TGTGCCAGCCGTTCCGGGACTAGCGGGGTCGAGCAGTACTTC
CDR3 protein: CASRSGTSGVEQYF

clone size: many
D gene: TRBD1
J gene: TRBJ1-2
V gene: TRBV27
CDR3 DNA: TGTGCCAGCAGTTTAGAATGGGACAGGGGGGAGGACGGCTACACCTTC
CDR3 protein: CASSLEWDRGEDGYTF

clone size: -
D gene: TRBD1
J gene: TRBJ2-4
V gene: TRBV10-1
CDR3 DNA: TGCGCCAGCAGTGAGGGGGGACAGGATAACATTCAGTACTTC
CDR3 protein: CASSEGGQDNIQYF

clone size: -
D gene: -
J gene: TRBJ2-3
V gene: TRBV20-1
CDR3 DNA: TGCAGTGCTAGAAGGGGGACGGCTAGCACAGATACGCAGTATTTT
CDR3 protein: CSARRGTASTDTQYF

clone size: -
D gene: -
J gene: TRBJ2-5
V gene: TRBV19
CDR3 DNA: TGTGCCAGTAGTATAAACGGAGGGGAGACCCAGTACTTC
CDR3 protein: CASSINGGETQYF

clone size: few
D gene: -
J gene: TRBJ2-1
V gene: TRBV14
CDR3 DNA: TGTGCCAGCAGCCAAGCGGGCTATTCGCAGTTCTTC
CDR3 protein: CASSQAGYSQFF

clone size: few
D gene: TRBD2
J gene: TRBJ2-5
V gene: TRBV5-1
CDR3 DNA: TGCGCCAGCAGTCCGGGACTAGTCGATGAGACCCAGTACTTC
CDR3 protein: CASSPGLVDETQYF

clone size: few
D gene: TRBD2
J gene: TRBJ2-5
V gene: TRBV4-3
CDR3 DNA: TGCGCCAGCAGCCAAGATAAGGTAGCGGGAGGTGAGACCCAGTACTTC
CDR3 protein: CASSQDKVAGGETQYF

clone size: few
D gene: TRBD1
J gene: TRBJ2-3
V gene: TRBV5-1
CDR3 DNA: TGCGCCAGCAGCGGTAGGACAGGGAACACAGATACGCAGTATTTT
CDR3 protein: CASSGRTGNTDTQYF

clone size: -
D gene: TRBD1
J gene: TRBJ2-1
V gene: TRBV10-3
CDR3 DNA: TGTGCCATCAGTGACCGACCGGACAGGTCCAGATCCTACAATGAGCAGTTCTTC
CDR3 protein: CAISDRPDRSRSYNEQFF

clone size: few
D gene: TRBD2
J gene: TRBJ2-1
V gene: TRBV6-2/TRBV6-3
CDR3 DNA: TGTGCCAGCAGCCAAACTAGCGGTTACAATGAGCAGTTCTTC
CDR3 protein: CASSQTSGYNEQFF

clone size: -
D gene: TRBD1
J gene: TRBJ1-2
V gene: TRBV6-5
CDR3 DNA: TGTGCCAGCAGTACTGGGGCCGGGACAGGAAGTTTATTTAACTATGGCTACACCTTC
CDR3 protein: CASSTGAGTGSLFNYGYTF

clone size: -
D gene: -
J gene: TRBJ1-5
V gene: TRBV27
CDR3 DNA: TGTGCCAGCAGTTTGAACAGGAATCAGCCCCAGCATTTT
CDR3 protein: CASSLNRNQPQHF

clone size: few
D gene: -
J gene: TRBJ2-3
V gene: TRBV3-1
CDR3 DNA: TGTGCCAGCAGCCAAGCAATCAGGGCCGATACGCAGTATTTT
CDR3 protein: CASSQAIRADTQYF

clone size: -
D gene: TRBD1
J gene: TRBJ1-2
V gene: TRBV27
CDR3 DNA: TGTGCCAGCAGTGTCAAGACAGGGGTTGGCTACACCTTC
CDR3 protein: CASSVKTGVGYTF

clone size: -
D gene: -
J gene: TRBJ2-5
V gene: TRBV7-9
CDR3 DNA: TGTGCCAGCAGCTTAGCGTCGGGCGTCCAAGAGACCCAGTACTTC
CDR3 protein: CASSLASGVQETQYF

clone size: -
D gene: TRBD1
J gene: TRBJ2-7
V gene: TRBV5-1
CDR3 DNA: TGCGCCAGCAGCCTCGGGACAGTTGGTGAGCAGTACTTC
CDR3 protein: CASSLGTVGEQYF

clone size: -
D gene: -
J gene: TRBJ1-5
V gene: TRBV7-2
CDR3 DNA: TGTGCCAGCAGCTACACCGACAGGTTTAATCAGCCCCAGCATTTT
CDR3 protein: CASSYTDRFNQPQHF

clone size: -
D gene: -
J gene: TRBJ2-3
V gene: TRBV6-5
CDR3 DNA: TGTGCCAGCAGTTACTTTCGGGGGGCTAGCGGCACAGATACGCAGTATTTT
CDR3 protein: CASSYFRGASGTDTQYF

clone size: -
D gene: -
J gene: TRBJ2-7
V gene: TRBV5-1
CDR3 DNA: TGCGCCAGCAGCTTACTAGGGGACCGCGGGTCCGAGCAGTACTTC
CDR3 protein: CASSLLGDRGSEQYF

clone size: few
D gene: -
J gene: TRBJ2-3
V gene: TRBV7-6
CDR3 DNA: TGTGCCAGCAGCTTAGTTGCGCGGGATCTCGTCCGGAGGCAGTATTTT
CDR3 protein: CASSLVARDLVRRQYF

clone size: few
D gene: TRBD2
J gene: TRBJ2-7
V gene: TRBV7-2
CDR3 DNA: TGTGCCAGCAGCTTCGTAGCGGGAGTGCTCTACGAGCAGTACTTC
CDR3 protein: CASSFVAGVLYEQYF

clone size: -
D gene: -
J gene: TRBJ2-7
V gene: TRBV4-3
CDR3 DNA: TGCGCCAGCAGCCTAAGGGCCTACTCCTACGAGCAGTACTTC
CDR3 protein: CASSLRAYSYEQYF

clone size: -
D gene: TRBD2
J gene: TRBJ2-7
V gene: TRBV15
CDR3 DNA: TGTGCCACCAGCCGCCCGACTAGCGGGAACTACGAGCAGTACTTC
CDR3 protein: CATSRPTSGNYEQYF

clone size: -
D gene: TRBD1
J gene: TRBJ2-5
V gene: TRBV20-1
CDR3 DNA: TGCAGTGCTTTCGGGACAGGGGGTGTAGAGACCCAGTACTTC
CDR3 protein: CSAFGTGGVETQYF

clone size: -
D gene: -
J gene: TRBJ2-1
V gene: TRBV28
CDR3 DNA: TGTGCCAGCAGGGGAGGAGGGAATGAGCAGTTCTTC
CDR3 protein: CASRGGGNEQFF

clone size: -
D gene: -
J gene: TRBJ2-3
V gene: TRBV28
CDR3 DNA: TGTGCCAGCAGTTTATTCGGCGTAGGCGGCTCCGACCCCCCAGATACGCAGTATTTT
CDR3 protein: CASSLFGVGGSDPPDTQYF

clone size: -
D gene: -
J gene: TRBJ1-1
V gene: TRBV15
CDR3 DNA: TGTGCCACCAGCCCAGGGTATTCTGAAGCTTTCTTT
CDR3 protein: CATSPGYSEAFF

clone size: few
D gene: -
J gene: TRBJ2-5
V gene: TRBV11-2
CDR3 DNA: TGTGCCAGCAGCTTATCCCTGACGCTAGCGAGAGAGACCCAGTACTTC
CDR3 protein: CASSLSLTLARETQYF

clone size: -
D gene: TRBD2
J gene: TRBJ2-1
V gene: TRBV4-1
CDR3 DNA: TGCGCCAGCAGTCCTAGCGGGACGCGACACTACAATGAGCAGTTCTTC
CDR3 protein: CASSPSGTRHYNEQFF

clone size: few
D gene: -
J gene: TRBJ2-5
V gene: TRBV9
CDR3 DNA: TGTGCCAGCAGCGTAGCTCTAGGGCCACAAGAGACCCAGTACTTC
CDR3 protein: CASSVALGPQETQYF

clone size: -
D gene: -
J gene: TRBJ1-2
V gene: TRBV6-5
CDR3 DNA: TGTGCCAGCAGTAGGGCGACCTATGGCTACACCTTC
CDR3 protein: CASSRATYGYTF

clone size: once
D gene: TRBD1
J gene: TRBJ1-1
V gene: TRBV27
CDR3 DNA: TGTGCCAGCAGAACGGGACAGAGCATGAACACTGAAGCTTTCTTT
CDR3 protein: CASRTGQSMNTEAFF

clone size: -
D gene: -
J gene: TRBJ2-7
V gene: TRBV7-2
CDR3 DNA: TGTGCCAGCAGCTTAGTAGGGCAGGTTGCCTACGAGCAGTACTTC
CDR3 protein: CASSLVGQVAYEQYF

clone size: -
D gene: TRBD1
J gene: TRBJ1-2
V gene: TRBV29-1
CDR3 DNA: TGCAGCGCAGGGACAGGAGCTAACTATGGCTACACCTTC
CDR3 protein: CSAGTGANYGYTF

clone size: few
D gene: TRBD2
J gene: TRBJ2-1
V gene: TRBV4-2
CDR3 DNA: TGTGCCAGCAGCCAAGATAGAGGCGCGGGAGGGTCGAATGAGCAGTTCTTC
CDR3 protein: CASSQDRGAGGSNEQFF

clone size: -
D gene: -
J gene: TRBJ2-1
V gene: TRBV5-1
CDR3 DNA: TGCGCCAGCAGCTTGGATTTCGGGAACGGTGAGCAGTTCTTC
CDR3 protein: CASSLDFGNGEQFF

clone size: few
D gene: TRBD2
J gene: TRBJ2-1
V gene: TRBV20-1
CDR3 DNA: TGCAGTGCTTCCGGGACTAGCATGAATGAGCAGTTCTTC
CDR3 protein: CSASGTSMNEQFF

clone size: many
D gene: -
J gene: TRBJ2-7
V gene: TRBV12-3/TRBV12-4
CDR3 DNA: TGTGCCAGCAGTCCCCGCCCGCAGGCGGGCTACGAGCAGTACTTC
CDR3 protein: CASSPRPQAGYEQYF

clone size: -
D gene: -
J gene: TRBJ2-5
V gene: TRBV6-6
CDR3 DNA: TGTGCCAGCACCGCAGGTGAAGAGACCCAGTACTTC
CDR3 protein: CASTAGEETQYF

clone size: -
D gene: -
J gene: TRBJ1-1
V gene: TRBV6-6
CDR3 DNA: TGTGCCAGCAGTTGCGGAGGGTCTGAAGCTTTCTTT
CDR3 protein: CASSCGGSEAFF

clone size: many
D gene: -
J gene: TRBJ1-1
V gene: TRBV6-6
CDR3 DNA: TGTGCCAGCAGAGGAGGGAAGGCTGAAGCTTTCTTT
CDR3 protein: CASRGGKAEAFF

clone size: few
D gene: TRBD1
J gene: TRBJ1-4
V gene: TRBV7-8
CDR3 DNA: TGTGCCAGCAGCCAGGGGCAGGGGGTACTAAATGAAAAACTGTTTTTT
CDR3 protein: CASSQGQGVLNEKLFF

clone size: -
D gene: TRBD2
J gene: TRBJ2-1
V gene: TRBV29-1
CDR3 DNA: TGCAGCGTCCGCCGGGACTACGGAAGCAGTGAGCAGTTCTTC
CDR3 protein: CSVRRDYGSSEQFF